This TCR beta chain stems from a study of blood T cell repertoires in COVID-19 (dated by TCRdb to the early 2020s). With respect to the entire study: Collaborator samples came from the United States, Italy and Spain and covered acute and convalescent phases of COVID-19. The prospective study material was composed of cDNA or gDNA derived from T cells, B-cell-depleted T cells, or PBMCs. Subjects who had been exposed to COVID-19, were actively infected with it, or had recovered from it provided the deeply sampled blood TCRbeta repertoires that made up the dataset. The repertoires were released in a freely available public database intended as a resource for research on the immune response to SARS-CoV-2. The samples were drawn from the first 160 participants of the ongoing ImmuneRACE study and from some 1,300 subjects provided by 6 global collaborators. Sample metadata almost always included a de-identified subject ID, COVID-19 status, age in years and sex. Where available, HLA class I and class II types were taken from metadata supplied by the sample provider and were not determined by assay-based typing.

The immunoSEQ Assay, a bias-controlled multiplex PCR, was used to amplify TCRbeta CDR3 regions from genomic DNA. Per the source publication's procedure: Nucleated cell counts per sample were estimated from amplification of reference gene primers within the assay. To quantify the absolute abundance of each unique TCRbeta CDR3 rearrangement, sequence reads were collapsed and filtered. For each sample, productive Simpson clonality was calculated by taking the square root of Simpson's diversity index across productive rearrangements. TCRdb took over this immuneACCESS table, retaining in-frame rearrangements with V and J assigned. Such tables are incomplete; in checked studies, under half of the missing clones stem from an unresolved V gene, and the remainder is unexplained. From that table come the V and J calls and clone size; the DNA was used to work out D and trimming. The sample table records around 300,000 clones; over 75% of these occur just once. More than 9.5% of the sample is in the top ten clones.

Results the study describes overall, beyond this receptor: Clinical and demographic metadata were provided uncurated, with the amount varying by source and participant.

Comment on this clone: No antigen is known for it. No base quality information exists; no much larger clone differs at one position.

The collaborating institutions used their own protocols to collect whole blood in K2EDTA tubes. Collaborator samples were shipped for TCRbeta analysis as frozen whole blood, isolated PBMCs, or DNA extracted from either sample type. CDR1 and CDR2 are read off the germline V gene (reference sequence) as LNHDA and SQIVND. Counted from cysteine to phenylalanine, this CDR3 has 15 amino acids. Only CDR3 DNA is held: 45 bases, read in frame from base 1. The V end gives up 2 bases and the J end 6 bases, leaving 5 bases in the junction not matched to a gene. The clonotype comes from a woman in her seventies with acute or convalescent COVID-19. The chain is assembled from TRBV19 and TRBJ2-2; a stretch of 8 junction bases matches TRBD1. The sequenced sample was peripheral blood. In nucleotide form, the sequence is TGTGCCAGTAGTATAAGGCAGGGGGCCTCCGGGGAGCTGTTTTTT. It codes for CASSIRQGASGELFF.